The 28 T cell receptor beta chains below come from one sample, sequenced in a study of shared clonotypes between healthy human individuals. Terminally differentiated effector memory CD45RA+ cells were left out of the naive CD8 fraction, which was CD45RO-negative and positively selected for CCR7. TCRdb's table, derived via immunoSEQ multiplex PCR, lists solely in-frame clones and lacks some. The table has approximately 2,000,000 clones, around 93% seen once; the top ten hold approximately 1.6%. Sequencing input: naive CD8+ T cells from PBMCs. The receptors were gathered from a young man in good health. Some clones in this sample may be carry-over from other donors' samples.

The chain has TRBV5-1 and TRBJ2-5; D remains unclear. Germline CDR1 reads SGHRS; CDR2 reads YFSETQ. The CDR3 runs 14 residues. V was trimmed by 1 base and J by 4 bases, leaving 11 bases between them. DNA of the CDR3: TGCGCCAGCAGCTTGCCGGCCTTCCCAGAGACCCAGTACTTC. This translates into CASSLPAFPETQYF.

The gene calls are TRBV7-9 and TRBJ2-7; the D call may be TRBD1 or TRBD2 (6 bases each). V was pared by 5 bases and J by 3 bases, with 14 bases between. CDR1 and CDR2 (germline): SEHNR, FQNEAQ (reference sequence). The CDR3 is made up of 14 amino acids. The CDR3 nucleotides read TGTGCCAGCAGCCAAGGGGGGACACTCTACGAGCAGTACTTC. This translates into CASSQGGTLYEQYF.

To note about this clone: Within the sample, other DNA sequences also encode this same CDR3. The CDR3 region has the DNA TGTGCCAGCAGCCTAGAGGGGGAGAACACTGAAGCTTTCTTT. Protein sequence: CASSLEGENTEAFF. V is TRBV7-9 and J is TRBJ1-1, with a possible D match to TRBD1 (6 bases). CDR3 size: 14 residues. V lost 5 bases, J lost 1 base, and 11 bases lay in between. Germline-derived CDR1 and CDR2 are SEHNR and FQNEAQ (reference sequence). The variable domain in full, with the rest retrieved from reference TRBV7-9 and TRBJ1-1, is DTGVSQNPRHKITKRGQNVTFRCDPISEHNRLYWYRQTLGQGPEFLTYFQNEAQLEKSRLLSDRFSAERPKGSFSTLEIQRTEQGDSAMYLCASSLEGENTEAFFGQGTRLTVV.

The J gene is TRBJ1-3, the V gene TRBV27; 9 nucleotides line up with TRBD1. Per germline, CDR1 MNHEY and CDR2 SMNVEV (reference sequence). V lost 7 bases and J lost 0; bases outside the gene matches: 10. The length of the CDR3 is 17 residues. The CDR3 is CASNLRDRAHSGNTIYF. The CDR3 DNA sequence: TGTGCCAGCAATCTCCGGGACAGGGCACACTCTGGAAACACCATATATTTT.

Notes on this clone: The identical CDR3 is also encoded by other nucleotide sequences in the sample. The chain uses TRBV7-9 and TRBJ2-3; D is perhaps TRBD2 (6 bases). V gave up 5 bases and J gave up 0 bases, with 12 bases separating them. This CDR3 has 15 amino acids. Per germline, CDR1 SEHNR and CDR2 FQNEAQ (reference sequence). Here the CDR3 reads CASSPPGVSTDTQYF. In DNA, the CDR3 is TGTGCCAGCAGCCCCCCGGGAGTTAGCACAGATACGCAGTATTTT.

J is TRBJ2-7 and V is TRBV7-9; unclear D gene. CDR3 length: 11 residues. Germline CDR1 reads SEHNR; CDR2 reads FQNEAQ (reference sequence). V lost 5 bases to trimming and J lost 5 bases, with 7 bases between them. The CDR3: CASSPPHEQYF. The CDR3, as DNA: TGTGCCAGCAGCCCCCCCCACGAGCAGTACTTC. The full variable domain, rest sourced from reference TRBV7-9 and TRBJ2-7, is DTGVSQNPRHKITKRGQNVTFRCDPISEHNRLYWYRQTLGQGPEFLTYFQNEAQLEKSRLLSDRFSAERPKGSFSTLEIQRTEQGDSAMYLCASSPPHEQYFGPGTRLTVT.

This chain uses TRBV7-6 with TRBJ2-3; 13 nucleotides agree with TRBD2. The J segment lost 1 base and the V segment lost 5 bases, leaving 3 bases of the junction unmatched. Per germline, CDR1 SGHVS and CDR2 FNYEAQ. This CDR3 spans 16 amino acids. The CDR3 DNA is TGTGCCAGCAGCGTAGGACTAGCGGGAGGCACAGATACGCAGTATTTT. Translated, it gives CASSVGLAGGTDTQYF.

This chain links TRBV5-1 with TRBJ2-3; possibly TRBD1 for D (5 bases). Trimming pared 5 bases from V and 14 bases from J, leaving 12 bases between. Germline V gene data show CDR1 as SGHRS and CDR2 as YFSETQ. CDR3 length: 10 residues. The CDR3, as DNA: TGCGCCAGCAGGGGGCTAGAGTGGTATTTT. Translated, it gives CASRGLEWYF.

This chain uses TRBV5-6 with TRBJ2-1; the D is unclear. CDR1 is SGHDT, CDR2 YYEEEE, per germline. With 4 bases removed from V and 9 bases from J, the gap between germline ends came to 20 bases. The CDR3 runs 15 residues. Written as DNA, the CDR3 is TGTGCCAGCAGCCCTCTTGTTTCAGTGCGCGCTGAGCAGTTCTTC. Its protein is CASSPLVSVRAEQFF. Complete variable domain (other parts from reference TRBV5-6 and TRBJ2-1): DAGVTQSPTHLIKTRGQQVTLRCSPKSGHDTVSWYQQALGQGPQFIFQYYEEEERQRGNFPDRFSGHQFPNYSSELNVNALLLGDSALYLCASSPLVSVRAEQFFGPGTRLTVL.

The chain joins TRBV9 to TRBJ2-7; perhaps TRBD2 as D (6 bases). This CDR3 has 14 residues. V shed 4 bases and J shed 4 bases, with 15 bases lying between them. Per the germline V gene, CDR1 is SGDLS and CDR2 is YYNGEE. CDR3 sequence: CASSRGSPTYEQYF. In DNA, the CDR3 is TGTGCCAGCAGCCGGGGGTCGCCGACGTACGAGCAGTACTTC. The complete variable domain, with remaining parts taken from reference TRBV9 and TRBJ2-7, reads DSGVTQTPKHLITATGQRVTLRCSPRSGDLSVYWYQQSLDQGLQFLIQYYNGEERAKGNILERFSAQQFPDLHSELNLSSLELGDSALYFCASSRGSPTYEQYFGPGTRLTVT.

The chain carries TRBV6-5 and TRBJ2-3; no definite D call. The length of the CDR3 is 16 residues. V was cut by 1 base and J by 1 base, with 12 bases left in between. Germline CDR1 reads MNHEY; CDR2 reads SVGAGI. The CDR3 spells CASSYFGPSGTDTQYF. The DNA of the CDR3 is TGTGCCAGCAGTTACTTTGGGCCGAGTGGCACAGATACGCAGTATTTT.

The chain combines TRBV4-1 with TRBJ1-5, with 8 bases aligning to TRBD1. V shed 3 bases, J shed 7 bases, and the junction held 8 bases outside the gene matches. The CDR3 length is 15 residues. Germline V gene lookup returns CDR1 MGHRA and CDR2 YSYEKL. The CDR3 protein is CASSHAPTGAQPQHF. The CDR3, as DNA: TGCGCCAGCAGCCACGCTCCGACAGGGGCCCAGCCCCAGCATTTT.

The rearrangement uses TRBV28 and TRBJ2-1, with D unresolved. CDR1 is MDHEN, CDR2 SYDVKM, per germline. Trimming cost V 3 bases and J 5 bases, with 20 bases left between them. The CDR3 length is 17 residues. DNA of the CDR3: TGTGCCAGCAGTTTTCTACAGTCTTTATGGGGAAACAATGAGCAGTTCTTC. Translation: CASSFLQSLWGNNEQFF.

The genes are TRBV7-2 and TRBJ2-1; 10 bases agree with TRBD1. Germline assignment: CDR1 SGHTA and CDR2 FQGNSA. The CDR3 is made up of 14 amino acids. V dropped 4 bases and J dropped 6; count of bases not matched to a gene: 3. The CDR3: CASSYGQGGNEQFF. CDR3 coding DNA: TGTGCCAGCAGCTACGGACAGGGGGGCAATGAGCAGTTCTTC.

On this clone: Other DNA sequences from this sample encode an identical CDR3 as well. This chain links TRBV19 with TRBJ2-7, with D possibly TRBD2 on 6 matching bases. Trimming took 3 bases from V and 2 from J, leaving 11 bases between them. CDR1 and CDR2 from the germline V gene are LNHDA and SQIVND (reference sequence). The CDR3 is 14 residues long. CDR3 amino acids: CASSIRGSTYEQYF. The CDR3 DNA is TGTGCCAGTAGTATTCGGGGGAGCACCTACGAGCAGTACTTC.

Details on this clone: One end of the junction is discordant with germline, which a read error may explain. V and J are TRBV6-5 and TRBJ1-1; 8 positions agree with TRBD1. The CDR3 runs to 16 residues. Per the germline V gene, CDR1 is MNHEY and CDR2 is SVGAGI. CDR3 residues: CASSYGQGYMNTEAFF. In DNA form, the CDR3 reads TGTGCCAGCAGTTATGGACAGGGATATATGAATACTGAAGCTTTCTTT.

The chain uses TRBV28 and TRBJ2-7; D possibly corresponds to TRBD2 (5 bases). CDR3 size: 15 residues. Trimming pared 1 base from V and 6 bases from J, leaving 16 bases between. The V gene's germline CDR1 is MDHEN and CDR2 SYDVKM. The DNA for the CDR3 is TGTGCCAGCAGTTTATCTTTTTTAGAGGGTGGCGAGCAGTACTTC. Its translation: CASSLSFLEGGEQYF.

Concerning this clone itself: The same CDR3 arises from other DNA sequences in this sample as well. The J gene is TRBJ2-1, the V gene TRBV12-5; no definite D call. Germline values: CDR1 LGHNT, CDR2 FRNRAP. Trimming stripped 1 base from V and 3 bases from J, with 4 bases between. There are 13 residues in the CDR3. CDR3 DNA: TGTGCTAGTGGTTTGGGGGGCTACAATGAGCAGTTCTTC. The encoded protein is CASGLGGYNEQFF.

The chain links TRBV5-1 to TRBJ2-7; TRBD2 might be the D (6 bases). The germline V and J ends were trimmed by 4 bases and 2 bases, with 10 bases remaining between them. This CDR3 is built from 13 residues. Germline V CDR1 and CDR2: SGHRS, YFSETQ. CDR3 amino acids: CASSHGTAYEQYF. DNA for the CDR3: TGCGCCAGCAGCCACGGGACTGCCTACGAGCAGTACTTC. Full variable domain (outside the CDR3, taken from reference TRBV5-1 and TRBJ2-7): KAGVTQTPRYLIKTRGQQVTLSCSPISGHRSVSWYQQTPGQGLQFLFEYFSETQRNKGNFPGRFSGRQFSNSRSEMNVSTLELGDSALYLCASSHGTAYEQYFGPGTRLTVT.

This sequence joins TRBV4-2 and TRBJ2-2; D is ambiguous. Germline CDR1 LGHNA, CDR2 YNFKEQ. Trimming took 3 bases from V and 7 from J, leaving 12 bases between them. This CDR3 has 14 residues. In DNA form, the CDR3 reads TGTGCCAGCAGCCAGAGGACCCCCGTCGGGGAGCTGTTTTTT. The encoded protein is CASSQRTPVGELFF.

The rearrangement joins TRBV7-9 to TRBJ2-7; D possibly corresponds to TRBD2 (5 bases). In germline, CDR1 is SEHNR, CDR2 FQNEAQ (reference sequence). V was clipped by 5 bases and J by 3 bases, with 8 bases between them. This CDR3 comprises 12 residues. Here the CDR3 DNA reads TGTGCCAGCAGCCACGGGGACTACGAGCAGTACTTC. Translation gives CASSHGDYEQYF.

This chain links TRBV4-1 with TRBJ1-5, with D unresolved. Trimming removed 1 base at V and 1 base at J, with 8 bases between. CDR3 size: 15 residues. The germline gives CDR1 MGHRA, CDR2 YSYEKL. Here the CDR3 DNA reads TGCGCCAGCAGCCAAGTGATAGGAAGCAATCAGCCCCAGCATTTT. Protein product: CASSQVIGSNQPQHF.

This clone occurred once. J is TRBJ2-5 and V is TRBV7-9; D gene uncertain. The DNA end lines up better with TRBJ2-7; the J call may be wrong. Germline V gene lookup returns CDR1 SEHNR and CDR2 FQNEAQ (reference sequence). CDR3 length: 12 amino acids. CDR3: CASRAPGYEQYF. CDR3 sequence (DNA): TGTGCCAGCAGGGCTCCGGGCTACGAGCAGTACTTC.

This chain links TRBV19 with TRBJ2-2; D is perhaps TRBD1 or TRBD2 (6 bases each). This CDR3 has 17 residues. Germline V gene sequence: CDR1 LNHDA, CDR2 SQIVND (reference sequence). The ends were cut back, 0 bases at V and 1 base at J, with 12 bases in the middle. CDR3 coding DNA: TGTGCCAGTAGTATAGAGGGGGGCTCGGAGAACACCGGGGAGCTGTTTTTT. Protein product: CASSIEGGSENTGELFF.

The chain employs TRBV7-9 and TRBJ2-3, with 8 bases matching TRBD2. Germline trimming cut 4 bases from V and 3 bases from J; bases unmatched to any gene: 6. CDR3 size: 15 residues. CDR1 and CDR2 (germline): SEHNR, FQNEAQ (reference sequence). The CDR3 sequence: CASSSSGRSTDTQYF. Written as DNA, the CDR3 is TGTGCCAGCAGCTCCAGCGGGAGATCAACAGATACGCAGTATTTT. Full variable domain (outside the CDR3, taken from reference TRBV7-9 and TRBJ2-3): DTGVSQNPRHKITKRGQNVTFRCDPISEHNRLYWYRQTLGQGPEFLTYFQNEAQLEKSRLLSDRFSAERPKGSFSTLEIQRTEQGDSAMYLCASSSSGRSTDTQYFGPGTRLTVL.

The chain joins TRBV11-2 to TRBJ2-2, with 10 positions matching TRBD1. Looked up from germline, CDR1 is SGHAT and CDR2 is FQNNGV. Trimming took 4 bases from V and 6 from J; bases not matched to a gene: 8. The CDR3 is 16 residues long. The CDR3 spells CASSSRQGAPAGELFF. CDR3 nucleotide sequence: TGTGCCAGCAGCTCTAGACAGGGGGCGCCGGCCGGGGAGCTGTTTTTT.

The genes are TRBV27 and TRBJ2-7; a weak D match, TRBD2 (6 bases). CDR3 size: 14 residues. The V end was cut by 7 bases, the J end by 1 base, with 14 bases between. The germline CDR1 and CDR2 sequences are MNHEY and SMNVEV (reference sequence). CDR3 in amino acids: CASKADYTSYEQYF. CDR3 sequence (DNA): TGTGCCAGCAAGGCGGACTACACGTCCTACGAGCAGTACTTC.

V and J are TRBV6-5 and TRBJ2-7, with a possible D match to TRBD1 (6 bases). Between the trimmed V and J ends, which lost 4 bases and 6 bases, there was a span of 10 bases. The germline V gene encodes CDR1 MNHEY and CDR2 SVGAGI. The CDR3 runs to 12 residues. The CDR3 DNA reads TGTGCCAGCAGTTTAATCAGGGGCGAGCAGTACTTC. This encodes CASSLIRGEQYF.